This TCR beta chain was found in a study of post-analysis software for immune sequencing data. This CDR3 has 15 residues. V lost 4 bases and J lost 3, with 16 bases in between. CDR1 is SGHAT, CDR2 FQDESV, per germline (reference sequence). A word on this clonotype: Its antigen is unidentified.

Every TCR beta cDNA library bore unique molecular identifiers. There were about 1 to 10 million T cells, and roughly 0.5 million cDNA molecules came from them. TCRdb independently ran MiXCR on the PCR reads; one entry per CDR3 protein. The data contain 750,000 to 950,000 distinct CDR3 sequences, approximately 53% of them singletons. Whole-study findings and limits: The study found TRBV5-6, TRBV5-1 and TRBV20-1 among 5 or 6 TRBV segments more frequent in patients than controls. Diversity measured as normalized Chao1 was significantly lower in multiple sclerosis patients than in controls.

The receptor was isolated from a girl between 10 and 17 years old with multiple sclerosis. The gene calls are TRBV11-1 and TRBJ2-7, with a tentative D call TRBD2 (5 bases). The source material was blood. The CDR3 region is CASSSFGGRGYEQYF. The CDR3 DNA follows: TGTGCCAGCAGCTCCTTTGGTGGGAGAGGCTACGAGCAGTACTTC. The full variable domain, rest sourced from reference TRBV11-1 and TRBJ2-7, is EAEVAQSPRYKITEKSQAVAFWCDPISGHATLYWYRQILGQGPELLVQFQDESVVDDSQLPKDRFSAERLKGVDSTLKIQPAELGDSAMYLCASSSFGGRGYEQYFGPGTRLTVT.